This is a list of T cell receptor beta chains from one sample in a study of blood T cell repertoires in COVID-19. Assay: immunoSEQ multiplex PCR; the TCRdb copy retains only in-frame clones and omits some. Among approximately 160,000 clones listed, 75% to 90% were seen once. Sequencing was performed on peripheral blood. The source is a woman older than 75 with active or convalescent COVID-19. Each CDR3 is given with its conserved first and last residue. Each record gives: V gene, J gene, D gene, clone size, CDR3 protein, CDR3 DNA. A D gene is named only where the DNA matches it firmly. The size of a clone is reported for some rows only, either as once, few or many, or as a class for expanded clones.

V gene: TRBV19; J gene: TRBJ2-5; D gene: TRBD2; clone size: NA; CDR3 protein: CASSIRGGALKTQYF; CDR3 DNA: TGTGCCAGTAGTATCCGGGGGGGGGCCTTAAAGACCCAGTACTTC
V gene: TRBV19; J gene: TRBJ2-2; D gene: TRBD1; clone size: NA; CDR3 protein: CASSIGTGNTGELFF; CDR3 DNA: TGTGCCAGTAGTATCGGGACAGGGAACACCGGGGAGCTGTTTTTT
V gene: TRBV29-1; J gene: TRBJ1-2; D gene: NA; clone size: NA; CDR3 protein: CSVEDYRNYGYTF; CDR3 DNA: TGCAGCGTTGAAGATTACAGGAACTATGGCTACACCTTC
V gene: TRBV6-5; J gene: TRBJ1-1; D gene: NA; clone size: NA; CDR3 protein: CASSSSTAMNTEAFF; CDR3 DNA: TGTGCCAGCAGTTCCTCCACAGCTATGAACACTGAAGCTTTCTTT
V gene: TRBV28; J gene: TRBJ1-1; D gene: NA; clone size: NA; CDR3 protein: CASSFRNTEAFF; CDR3 DNA: TGTGCCAGCAGTTTCAGGAACACTGAAGCTTTCTTT
V gene: TRBV15; J gene: TRBJ1-4; D gene: NA; clone size: NA; CDR3 protein: CATREGPTNEKLFF; CDR3 DNA: TGTGCCACCAGGGAGGGTCCAACTAATGAAAAACTGTTTTTT
V gene: TRBV19; J gene: TRBJ2-5; D gene: NA; clone size: few; CDR3 protein: CASSPRGFQETQYF; CDR3 DNA: TGTGCCAGTAGTCCTCGGGGGTTCCAAGAGACCCAGTACTTC
V gene: TRBV7-8; J gene: TRBJ2-3; D gene: NA; clone size: NA; CDR3 protein: CASSKFRTNSDTQYF; CDR3 DNA: TGTGCCAGCAGCAAATTTCGGACAAACTCTGATACGCAGTATTTT
V gene: TRBV6-6; J gene: TRBJ1-5; D gene: NA; clone size: NA; CDR3 protein: CASSWGGRDQPQHF; CDR3 DNA: TGTGCCAGCAGCTGGGGGGGCCGAGATCAGCCCCAGCATTTT
V gene: TRBV6-2/TRBV6-3; J gene: TRBJ1-1; D gene: NA; clone size: few; CDR3 protein: CASSPRDTTEAFF; CDR3 DNA: TGTGCCAGCAGTCCGCGGGATACCACTGAAGCTTTCTTT
V gene: TRBV19; J gene: TRBJ1-5; D gene: NA; clone size: NA; CDR3 protein: CASSIGGMYQPQHF; CDR3 DNA: TGTGCCAGTAGTATTGGGGGGATGTATCAGCCCCAGCATTTT
V gene: TRBV7-2; J gene: TRBJ1-3; D gene: TRBD1; clone size: once; CDR3 protein: CASSFGTGTGNTIYF; CDR3 DNA: TGTGCCAGCAGCTTCGGGACAGGGACTGGAAACACCATATATTTT
V gene: TRBV5-4; J gene: TRBJ1-1; D gene: NA; clone size: NA; CDR3 protein: CASSLGTGFGTEAFF; CDR3 DNA: TGTGCCAGCAGCTTGGGGACGGGGTTCGGCACTGAAGCTTTCTTT
V gene: TRBV29-1; J gene: TRBJ1-6; D gene: TRBD1; clone size: NA; CDR3 protein: CSASGQGVNSPLHF; CDR3 DNA: TGCAGCGCCTCCGGACAGGGGGTTAATTCACCCCTCCACTTT
V gene: TRBV4-3; J gene: TRBJ2-3; D gene: TRBD2; clone size: NA; CDR3 protein: CASSQPTGTSGSTDTQYF; CDR3 DNA: TGCGCCAGCAGCCAACCTACCGGGACTAGCGGTAGCACAGATACGCAGTATTTT
V gene: TRBV10-1; J gene: TRBJ1-2; D gene: TRBD1; clone size: NA; CDR3 protein: CASSPGGTSGYTF; CDR3 DNA: TGCGCCAGCAGTCCAGGGGGCACCTCGGGCTACACCTTC
V gene: TRBV11-2; J gene: TRBJ2-7; D gene: TRBD1; clone size: NA; CDR3 protein: CASSVGQHTYEQYF; CDR3 DNA: TGTGCCAGCAGCGTGGGACAGCATACCTACGAGCAGTACTTC